This T cell receptor (beta chain) appears in the sequencing data of a study of control samples from healthy donors and cancer patients. Per the germline V gene, CDR1 is SGHTA and CDR2 is FQGNSA. V was clipped by 5 bases and J by 8 bases, with 9 bases between them. The CDR3 is made up of 11 amino acids. This table comes from immunoSEQ multiplex PCR, and its TCRdb copy is limited to in-frame clones, with some not included. This table holds around 190,000 clones, 90% found once. The origin of this receptor is a woman aged 45-65 years in good health. This sequence joins TRBV7-2 and TRBJ1-2; D call uncertain. The sample consisted of blood. Written as DNA, the CDR3 is TGTGCCAGCAGCCGGAGGTACGGCTACACCTTC. Encoded protein: CASSRRYGYTF.